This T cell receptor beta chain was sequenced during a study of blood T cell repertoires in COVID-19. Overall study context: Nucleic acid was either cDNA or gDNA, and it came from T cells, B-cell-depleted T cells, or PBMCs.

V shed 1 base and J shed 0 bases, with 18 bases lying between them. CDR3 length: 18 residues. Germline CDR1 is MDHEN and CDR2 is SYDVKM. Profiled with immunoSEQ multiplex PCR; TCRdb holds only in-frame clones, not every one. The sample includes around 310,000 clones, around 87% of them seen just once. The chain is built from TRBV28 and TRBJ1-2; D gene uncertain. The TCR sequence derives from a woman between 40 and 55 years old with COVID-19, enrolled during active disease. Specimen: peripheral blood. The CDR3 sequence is CASSLLSLSTTTNYGYTF. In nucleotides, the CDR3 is TGTGCCAGCAGTTTATTGTCGCTTTCCACAACTACTAACTATGGCTACACCTTC.